This is a list of T cell receptor beta chains from one sample in a study of blood T cells in healthy people across ages. TCRdb fed the 5' RACE reads into MiXCR, producing one record per CDR3 protein. Of about 1.8 million distinct CDR3 sequences in the sample, about 50% were seen once. The material sequenced was blood. These TCRs come from a woman aged 40 to 50 in good health. Each CDR3 is given with its conserved first and last residue. D genes are given only for firm matches. Clone size is stated in some rows and not others, as once, few, many or a class when expanded.

>TRBV6-2/TRBV6-3|-|TRBJ2-7|few
TGTGCCAGCAGTTACTCGCGCAGGAGTCCCTACGAGCAGTACTTC
CASSYSRRSPYEQYF
>TRBV20-1|-|TRBJ2-3|-
TGCAGTGCTAGAGATAGAGATACGCAGTATTTT
CSARDRDTQYF
>TRBV20-1|-|TRBJ2-3|-
TGCAGTGCCGAGGGGTTTGCAGATACGCAGTATTTT
CSAEGFADTQYF
>TRBV6-2/TRBV6-3|-|TRBJ2-7|few
TGTGCCAGCAGTCACGAGACCACACCGACTGGGGGGGCTTATCGGAACGAGCAGTACTTC
CASSHETTPTGGAYRNEQYF
>TRBV11-3|-|TRBJ2-3|-
TGTGCCAGCAGCCAAACTAGCTCTAGCACAGATACGCAGTATTTT
CASSQTSSSTDTQYF
>TRBV29-1|TRBD1|TRBJ2-1|-
TGCAGCGTAGCCGGGACAGGGGAGTTCTTC
CSVAGTGEFF
>TRBV6-2/TRBV6-3|-|TRBJ2-7|-
TGTGCCAGCAGTTACTCGCTCGGACAGCGAATCTCCTACGAGCAGTACTTC
CASSYSLGQRISYEQYF
>TRBV11-2|-|TRBJ2-3|-
TGTGCCAGCAGCTTAGATAGGGTATACACAGATACGCAGTATTTT
CASSLDRVYTDTQYF
>TRBV28|-|TRBJ1-4|-
TGTGCCAGCAGTGTCCGTCTTGTTGGCGCTATCAATGAAAAACTGTTTTTT
CASSVRLVGAINEKLFF
>TRBV7-2|TRBD2|TRBJ2-3|few
TGTGCCAGCAGTCAAAATAGCGGGGGTCGCACAGATACGCAGTATTTT
CASSQNSGGRTDTQYF
>TRBV20-1|-|TRBJ1-2|-
TGCAGTGCCCGACAGATCGGGATAGGTGGCTACACCTTC
CSARQIGIGGYTF
>TRBV7-9|-|TRBJ2-1|-
TGTGCCAGCAGCTTAGCGCAGGGGGGGGGCCGATTTTCCTACAATGAGCAGTTCTTC
CASSLAQGGGRFSYNEQFF
>TRBV20-1|-|TRBJ2-3|-
TGCAGTGCTCACCAACGCGCCGCAGATACGCAGTATTTT
CSAHQRAADTQYF
>TRBV7-2|-|TRBJ2-5|few
TGTGCCAGCAGCTTAGCCCGACTAGGGACAGAGACCCAGTACTTC
CASSLARLGTETQYF
>TRBV5-6|-|TRBJ2-7|-
TGTGCCAGCAGCTTCAGGATTGGGGCCTACGAGCAGTACTTC
CASSFRIGAYEQYF
>TRBV27|-|TRBJ2-3|-
TGTGCCAGCAGGTTGCGGGGGCAGGGAGATACGCAGTATTTT
CASRLRGQGDTQYF
>TRBV29-1|TRBD1|TRBJ2-7|few
TGCAGCGTTGAGGGTAGTAGGAGGACAGGAACCGCCTACGAGCAGTACTTC
CSVEGSRRTGTAYEQYF
>TRBV21-1|-|TRBJ1-2|-
TGTGCCAGCAGCAACCCAATCGGGAGGGATGGCTACACCTTC
CASSNPIGRDGYTF
>TRBV10-1|-|TRBJ2-1|-
TGCGCCAGCAGTGTTGGGACCCCAACCGTCAATGAGCAGTTCTTC
CASSVGTPTVNEQFF
>TRBV4-2|TRBD1|TRBJ1-2|few
TGTGCCAGCAGCCCCCAGGGGGCTCCCACTATGATTGGCTACACCTTC
CASSPQGAPTMIGYTF
>TRBV28|-|TRBJ2-7|-
TGTGCCAGCAGTTTTCTGGGTACCTACGAGCAGTACTTC
CASSFLGTYEQYF
>TRBV9|-|TRBJ2-6|-
TGTGCCAGCGGGGCAGGGAGCTCTGGGGCCAACGTCCTGACTTTC
CASGAGSSGANVLTF
>TRBV7-3|TRBD2|TRBJ2-1|many
TGTGCCAGCAGCTTAGTGGTAGCGGGGGGGCCCGGCTCCTACAATGAGCAGTTCTTC
CASSLVVAGGPGSYNEQFF
>TRBV6-6|TRBD1|TRBJ2-7|-
TGTGCCAGCAGTTACAGGGGGCAAGAATCCGAGCAGTACTTC
CASSYRGQESEQYF
>TRBV6-6|-|TRBJ2-1|-
TGTGCCAGCAGCCTACAGGGTCCCAAGGAGCAGTTCTTC
CASSLQGPKEQFF
>TRBV7-3|TRBD1|TRBJ1-2|-
TGTGCCAGCAGCCAAGGGACAGGGATGTCTGGCTACACCTTC
CASSQGTGMSGYTF
>TRBV5-6|-|TRBJ2-7|-
TGTGCCAGCAGCTTCGTGCATGGGGACGAGCAGTACTTC
CASSFVHGDEQYF
>TRBV7-3|TRBD1|TRBJ2-1|-
TGTGCCAGCAGCTCTTATACGGGACAGGGGGCCCATGAGCAGTTCTTC
CASSSYTGQGAHEQFF
>TRBV5-1|TRBD1|TRBJ1-6|once
TGCGCCAGCAGCTCGGGATCCGGGGCAGGGGGCCAGTCACCCCTCCACTTT
CASSSGSGAGGQSPLHF
>TRBV20-1|-|TRBJ2-3|few
TGCAGTGCTAGATCAGGGAGCCACACAGATACGCAGTATTTT
CSARSGSHTDTQYF
>TRBV28|TRBD1|TRBJ2-7|-
TGTGCCAGCAGTTTGGATCCGCCATCTGGGGACAGGGGCTACGAGCAGTACTTC
CASSLDPPSGDRGYEQYF
>TRBV28|-|TRBJ2-7|-
TGTGCCAGCAGTTTTGGGGGTGCTCCACCCTACGAGCAGTACTTC
CASSFGGAPPYEQYF
>TRBV4-3|-|TRBJ1-2|-
TGCGCCAGCAGCCAAGATCTGGGGAGGGGTCAAGGCTACACCTTC
CASSQDLGRGQGYTF
>TRBV4-2|-|TRBJ2-1|few
TGTGCCAGCAGCCAAGGAGCAGAGGGGGACGATGAGCAGTTCTTC
CASSQGAEGDDEQFF
>TRBV7-2|-|TRBJ2-1|few
TGTGCCAGCAGAAGACGGACAAACTACAATGAGCAGTTCTTC
CASRRRTNYNEQFF
>TRBV20-1|TRBD2|TRBJ2-5|-
TGCAGTGCTGTACTAGCGGGGGGGCACCAAGAGACCCAGTACTTC
CSAVLAGGHQETQYF
>TRBV6-1|-|TRBJ2-7|-
TGTGCCAGCACCAGGGACACTCGAATAGGATCCTACGAGCAGTACTTC
CASTRDTRIGSYEQYF
>TRBV10-3|-|TRBJ2-7|-
TGTGCCATCAGTGAGCCTGGGAGGGGGCTTTCCTACGAGCAGTACTTC
CAISEPGRGLSYEQYF
>TRBV4-3|-|TRBJ2-6|-
TGCGCCAGCAGCCAATACGGGGCCAACGTCCTGACTTTC
CASSQYGANVLTF
>TRBV15|-|TRBJ1-1|-
TGTGCCACCAGCACAGGGTTGCTTCCTGAAGCTTTCTTT
CATSTGLLPEAFF
>TRBV2|-|TRBJ2-7|-
TGTGCCACCACGATGATGGGGGCAGCCGAGCAGTACTTC
CATTMMGAAEQYF
>TRBV6-1|TRBD1|TRBJ2-7|-
TGTGCCACCTCGACCGGGACAGGGGGCTACGAGCAGTACTTC
CATSTGTGGYEQYF
>TRBV20-1|TRBD1|TRBJ1-2|-
TGCAGTGCCAGGGGGACTGCTCTTGGGGGCTACACCTTC
CSARGTALGGYTF
>TRBV27|TRBD1|TRBJ1-2|-
TGTGCCAGCAGTTCCCAGGGGGGAGGCTATGGCTACACCTTC
CASSSQGGGYGYTF